This entry features one TCR beta chain sequence. Its antigen is unknown. The germline V gene encodes CDR1 SGHTA and CDR2 FQGNSA. The CDR3 is made up of 14 amino acids. Trimming pared 4 bases from V and 7 bases from J, leaving 11 bases between. Peripheral blood and lesional scalp punch biopsies were taken from alopecia areata patients. Starting from PBMCs, sorting isolated CD4+ and CD8+ T cells. These data are taken from a study of CD8+ T cells in alopecia areata. The sequencing template was cDNA reverse transcribed from extracted RNA. The protocol was immunoSEQ multiplex PCR, while the TCRdb copy is restricted to in-frame clones and leaves out a portion. The sample includes roughly 60,000 clones, around 47% of them seen just once. Study-wide results and caveats: Scalp samples also contribute reads from the resident alphabeta T cells found in normal skin.

This sequence originates from a human donor with alopecia areata. The chain joins TRBV7-2 to TRBJ1-6; D remains unclear. Sequenced: NKG2D-low CD8+ T cells sorted from blood. CDR3: CASSSLIGNSPLHF. The CDR3 DNA reads as TGTGCCAGCAGCTCTCTAATTGGGAATTCACCCCTCCACTTT.